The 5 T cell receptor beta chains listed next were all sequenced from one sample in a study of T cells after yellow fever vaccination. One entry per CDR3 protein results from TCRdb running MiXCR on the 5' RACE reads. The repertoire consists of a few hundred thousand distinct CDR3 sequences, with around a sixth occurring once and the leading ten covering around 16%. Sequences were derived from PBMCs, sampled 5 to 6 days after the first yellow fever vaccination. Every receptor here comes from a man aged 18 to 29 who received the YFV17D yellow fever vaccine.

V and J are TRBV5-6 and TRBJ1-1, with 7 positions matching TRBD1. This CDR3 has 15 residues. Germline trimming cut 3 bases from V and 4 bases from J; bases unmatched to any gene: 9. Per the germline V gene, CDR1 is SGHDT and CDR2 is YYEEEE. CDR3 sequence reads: CASSSGQVVTTEAFF. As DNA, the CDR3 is TGTGCCAGCAGCTCCGGACAGGTCGTGACCACTGAAGCTTTCTTT.

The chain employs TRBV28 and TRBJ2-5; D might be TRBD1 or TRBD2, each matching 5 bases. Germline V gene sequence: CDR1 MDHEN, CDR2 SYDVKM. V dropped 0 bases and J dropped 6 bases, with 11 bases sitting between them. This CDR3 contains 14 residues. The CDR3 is CASSLWGPGKTQYF. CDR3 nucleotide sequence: TGTGCCAGCAGTTTATGGGGGCCGGGGAAGACCCAGTACTTC.

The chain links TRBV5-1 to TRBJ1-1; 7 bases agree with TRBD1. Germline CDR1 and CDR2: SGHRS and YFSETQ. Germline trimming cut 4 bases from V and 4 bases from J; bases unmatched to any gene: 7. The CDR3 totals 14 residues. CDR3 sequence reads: CASSAIPGGTEAFF. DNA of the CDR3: TGCGCCAGCAGCGCAATCCCAGGGGGCACTGAAGCTTTCTTT.

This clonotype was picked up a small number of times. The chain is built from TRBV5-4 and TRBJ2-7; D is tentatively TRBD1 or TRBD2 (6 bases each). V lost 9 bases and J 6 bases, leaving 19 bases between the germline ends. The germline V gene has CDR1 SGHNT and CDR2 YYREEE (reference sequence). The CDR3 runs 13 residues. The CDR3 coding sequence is TGTGCCACCCTTCGGGACGGAGGGGGCGAGCAGTACGTC. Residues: CATLRDGGGEQYV.

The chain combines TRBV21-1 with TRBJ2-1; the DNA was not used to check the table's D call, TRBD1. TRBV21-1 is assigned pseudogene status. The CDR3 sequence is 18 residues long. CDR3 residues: CASRSLNTPGQGANEQFF. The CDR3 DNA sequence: TGTGCCAGCAGGTCCCTCAACACACCGGGACAGGGGGCCAATGAGCAGTTCTTC.